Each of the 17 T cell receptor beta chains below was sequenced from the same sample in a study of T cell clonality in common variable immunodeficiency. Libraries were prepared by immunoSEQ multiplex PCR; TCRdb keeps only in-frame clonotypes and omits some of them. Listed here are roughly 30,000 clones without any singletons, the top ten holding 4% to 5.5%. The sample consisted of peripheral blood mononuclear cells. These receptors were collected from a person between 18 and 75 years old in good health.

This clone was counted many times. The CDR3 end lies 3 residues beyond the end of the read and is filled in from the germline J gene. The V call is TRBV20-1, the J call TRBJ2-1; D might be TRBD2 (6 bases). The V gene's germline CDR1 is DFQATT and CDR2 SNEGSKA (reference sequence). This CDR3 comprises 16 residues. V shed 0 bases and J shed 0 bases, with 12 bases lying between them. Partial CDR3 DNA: TGCAGTGCTAGAGATGGGGCTAGCGACTCCTACAATGAG. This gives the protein CSARDGASDSYNE. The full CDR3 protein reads CSARDGASDSYNEQFF.

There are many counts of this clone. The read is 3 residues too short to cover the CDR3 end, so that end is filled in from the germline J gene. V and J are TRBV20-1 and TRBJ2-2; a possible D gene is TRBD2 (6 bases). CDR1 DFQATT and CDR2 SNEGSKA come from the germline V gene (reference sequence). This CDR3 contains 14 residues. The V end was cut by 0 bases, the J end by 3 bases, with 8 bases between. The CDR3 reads CSAREGGYTGELFF. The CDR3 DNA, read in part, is TGCAGTGCTAGAGAAGGAGGGTACACCGGGGAG.

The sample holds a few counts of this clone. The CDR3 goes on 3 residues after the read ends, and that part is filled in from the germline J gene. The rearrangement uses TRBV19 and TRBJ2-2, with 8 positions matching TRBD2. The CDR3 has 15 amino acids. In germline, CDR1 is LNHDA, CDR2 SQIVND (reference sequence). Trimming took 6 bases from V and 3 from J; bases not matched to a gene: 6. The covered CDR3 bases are TGTGCCAGTAGGTCCCAAGCGGGAGACACCGGGGAG. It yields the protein CASRSQAGDTGE. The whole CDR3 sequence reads CASRSQAGDTGELFF.

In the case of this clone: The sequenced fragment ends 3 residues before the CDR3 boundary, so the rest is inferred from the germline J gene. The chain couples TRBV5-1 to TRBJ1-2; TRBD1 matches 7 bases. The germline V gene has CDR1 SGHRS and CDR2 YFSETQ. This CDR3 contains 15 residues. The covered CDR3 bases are TGCGCCAGCGCCCCGGAGGGACAGCCCACAGATACC. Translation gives CASAPEGQPTDT. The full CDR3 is CASAPEGQPTDTYTF.

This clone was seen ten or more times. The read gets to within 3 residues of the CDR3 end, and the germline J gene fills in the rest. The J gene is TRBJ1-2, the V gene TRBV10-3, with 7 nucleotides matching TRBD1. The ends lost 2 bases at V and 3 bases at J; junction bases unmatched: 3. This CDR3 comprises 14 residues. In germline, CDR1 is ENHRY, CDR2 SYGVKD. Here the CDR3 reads CAISEGDSDYGYTF. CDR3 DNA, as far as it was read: TGTGCCATCAGTGAGGGGGACAGCGACTATGGC.

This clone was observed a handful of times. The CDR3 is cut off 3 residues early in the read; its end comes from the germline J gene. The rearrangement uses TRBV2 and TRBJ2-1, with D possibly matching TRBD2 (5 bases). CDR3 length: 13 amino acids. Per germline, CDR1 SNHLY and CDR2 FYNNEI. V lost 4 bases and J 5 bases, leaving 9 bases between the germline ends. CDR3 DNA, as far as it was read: TGTGCCAGCAGTGTCCAGCGGAACAATGAG. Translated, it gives CASSVQRNNE. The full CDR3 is CASSVQRNNEQFF. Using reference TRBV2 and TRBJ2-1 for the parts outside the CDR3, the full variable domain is EPEVTQTPSHQVTQMGQEVILRCVPISNHLYFYWYRQILGQKVEFLVSFYNNEISEKSEIFDDQFSVERPDGSNFTLKIRSTKLEDSAMYFCASSVQRNNEQFFGPGTRLTVL.

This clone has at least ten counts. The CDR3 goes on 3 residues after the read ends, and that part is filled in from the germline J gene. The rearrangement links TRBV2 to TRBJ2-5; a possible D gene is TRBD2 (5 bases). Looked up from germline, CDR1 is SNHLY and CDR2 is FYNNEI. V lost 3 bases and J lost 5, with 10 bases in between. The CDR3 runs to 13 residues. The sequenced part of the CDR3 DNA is TGTGCCAGCAGTGACGGGGTGGGGGAGACC. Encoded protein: CASSDGVGET. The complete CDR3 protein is CASSDGVGETQYF.

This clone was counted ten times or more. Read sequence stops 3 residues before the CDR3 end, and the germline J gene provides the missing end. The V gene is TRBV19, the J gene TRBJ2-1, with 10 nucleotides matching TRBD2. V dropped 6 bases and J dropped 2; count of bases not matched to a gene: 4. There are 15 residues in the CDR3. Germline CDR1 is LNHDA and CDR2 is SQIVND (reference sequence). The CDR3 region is CASRQGTSAYNEQFF. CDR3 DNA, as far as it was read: TGTGCCAGTAGGCAGGGGACTAGCGCCTACAATGAG.

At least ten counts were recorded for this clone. The CDR3 here is CSASSISRELFF. The DNA read from the CDR3 is TGCAGTGCTAGTTCTATAAGTCGGGAG. This chain joins TRBV20-1 and TRBJ2-2; D remains ambiguous. The read ends 3 residues before the CDR3 terminus; that terminus is restored from the germline J gene. Germline loops: CDR1 DFQATT, CDR2 SNEGSKA (reference sequence). The CDR3 loop spans 12 amino acids. V gave up 3 bases and J gave up 9 bases, with 11 bases separating them.

The CDR3 sequence: CSVLLAGLNEQFF. CDR3 DNA (partial): TGCAGCGTTTTGCTAGCGGGACTCAATGAG. The chain uses TRBV29-1 and TRBJ2-1, with TRBD2 matching 9 bases. With the read ending 3 residues before the CDR3 end, the germline J gene is used to fill in that end. This CDR3 region has 13 residues. From germline, CDR1 is SQVTM and CDR2 ANQGSEA. Germline trimming cut 5 bases from V and 6 bases from J; bases unmatched to any gene: 5.

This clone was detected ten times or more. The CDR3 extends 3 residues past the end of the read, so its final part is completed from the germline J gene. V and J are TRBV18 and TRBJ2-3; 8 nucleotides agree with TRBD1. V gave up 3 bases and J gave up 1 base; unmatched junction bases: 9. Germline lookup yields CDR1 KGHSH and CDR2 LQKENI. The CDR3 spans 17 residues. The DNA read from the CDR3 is TGTGCCAGCTCACCTTTACAGGGGGTGACTGGCACAGATACG. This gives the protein CASSPLQGVTGTDT. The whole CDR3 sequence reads CASSPLQGVTGTDTQYF. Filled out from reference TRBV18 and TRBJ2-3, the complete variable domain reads NAGVMQNPRHLVRRRGQEARLRCSPMKGHSHVYWYRQLPEEGLKFMVYLQKENIIDESGMPKERFSAEFPKEGPSILRIQQVVRGDSAAYFCASSPLQGVTGTDTQYFGPGTRLTVL.

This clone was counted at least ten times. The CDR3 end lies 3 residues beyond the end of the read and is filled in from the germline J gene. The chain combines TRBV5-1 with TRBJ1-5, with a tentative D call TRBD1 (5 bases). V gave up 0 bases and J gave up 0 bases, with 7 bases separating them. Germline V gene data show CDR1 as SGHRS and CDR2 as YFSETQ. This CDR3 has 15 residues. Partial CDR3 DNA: TGCGCCAGCAGCTTGGGACAGAATAGCAATCAGCCC. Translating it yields CASSLGQNSNQP. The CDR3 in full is CASSLGQNSNQPQHF.

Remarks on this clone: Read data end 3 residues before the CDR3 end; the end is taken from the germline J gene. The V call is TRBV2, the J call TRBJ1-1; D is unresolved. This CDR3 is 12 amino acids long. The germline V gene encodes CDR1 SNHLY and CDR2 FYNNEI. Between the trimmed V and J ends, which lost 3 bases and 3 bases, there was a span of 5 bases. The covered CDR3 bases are TGTGCCAGCAGTGACAGGTACACTGAA. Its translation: CASSDRYTE. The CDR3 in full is CASSDRYTEAFF.

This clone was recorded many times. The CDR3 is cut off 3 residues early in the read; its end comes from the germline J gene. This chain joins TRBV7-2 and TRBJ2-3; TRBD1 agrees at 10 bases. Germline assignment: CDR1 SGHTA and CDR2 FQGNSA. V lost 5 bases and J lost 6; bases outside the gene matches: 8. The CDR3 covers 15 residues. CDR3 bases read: TGTGCCAGCAGCACATGGACAGGGGGACTTGATACG. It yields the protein CASSTWTGGLDT. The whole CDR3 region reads CASSTWTGGLDTQYF.

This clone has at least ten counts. CDR3: CASSQSTGTGELFF. Partial CDR3 DNA: TGTGCCAGCTCACAATCCACAGGTACCGGGGAG. The J gene is TRBJ2-2, the V gene TRBV18; a weak D match, TRBD1 (5 bases). The read ends 3 residues shy of where the CDR3 ends; the end is completed using the germline J gene. This CDR3 contains 14 residues. V was shortened by 4 bases and J by 5 bases, with 11 bases between the two germline ends. Germline CDR1 reads KGHSH; CDR2 reads LQKENI.

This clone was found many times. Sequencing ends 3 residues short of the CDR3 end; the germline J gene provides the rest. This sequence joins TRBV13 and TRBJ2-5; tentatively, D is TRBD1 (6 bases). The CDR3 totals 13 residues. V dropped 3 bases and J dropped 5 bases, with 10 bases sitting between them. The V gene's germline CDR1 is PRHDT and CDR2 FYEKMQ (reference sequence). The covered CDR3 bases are TGTGCCAGCAGCTTCAGGGGCAGTGAGACC. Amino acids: CASSFRGSET. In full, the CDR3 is CASSFRGSETQYF.

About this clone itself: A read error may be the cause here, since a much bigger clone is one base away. The CDR3 is CASSEGSQATVRPQYF. The sequenced part of the CDR3 DNA is TGTGCCAGCAGTGAAGGAAGTCAGGCCACTGTCCGGCCG. This rearrangement joins TRBV6-1 to TRBJ2-3; D unresolved. The read halts 3 residues ahead of the CDR3 end, with the missing end drawn from the germline J gene. The CDR3 is made up of 16 amino acids. Germline V gene data show CDR1 as MNHNS and CDR2 as SASEGT.